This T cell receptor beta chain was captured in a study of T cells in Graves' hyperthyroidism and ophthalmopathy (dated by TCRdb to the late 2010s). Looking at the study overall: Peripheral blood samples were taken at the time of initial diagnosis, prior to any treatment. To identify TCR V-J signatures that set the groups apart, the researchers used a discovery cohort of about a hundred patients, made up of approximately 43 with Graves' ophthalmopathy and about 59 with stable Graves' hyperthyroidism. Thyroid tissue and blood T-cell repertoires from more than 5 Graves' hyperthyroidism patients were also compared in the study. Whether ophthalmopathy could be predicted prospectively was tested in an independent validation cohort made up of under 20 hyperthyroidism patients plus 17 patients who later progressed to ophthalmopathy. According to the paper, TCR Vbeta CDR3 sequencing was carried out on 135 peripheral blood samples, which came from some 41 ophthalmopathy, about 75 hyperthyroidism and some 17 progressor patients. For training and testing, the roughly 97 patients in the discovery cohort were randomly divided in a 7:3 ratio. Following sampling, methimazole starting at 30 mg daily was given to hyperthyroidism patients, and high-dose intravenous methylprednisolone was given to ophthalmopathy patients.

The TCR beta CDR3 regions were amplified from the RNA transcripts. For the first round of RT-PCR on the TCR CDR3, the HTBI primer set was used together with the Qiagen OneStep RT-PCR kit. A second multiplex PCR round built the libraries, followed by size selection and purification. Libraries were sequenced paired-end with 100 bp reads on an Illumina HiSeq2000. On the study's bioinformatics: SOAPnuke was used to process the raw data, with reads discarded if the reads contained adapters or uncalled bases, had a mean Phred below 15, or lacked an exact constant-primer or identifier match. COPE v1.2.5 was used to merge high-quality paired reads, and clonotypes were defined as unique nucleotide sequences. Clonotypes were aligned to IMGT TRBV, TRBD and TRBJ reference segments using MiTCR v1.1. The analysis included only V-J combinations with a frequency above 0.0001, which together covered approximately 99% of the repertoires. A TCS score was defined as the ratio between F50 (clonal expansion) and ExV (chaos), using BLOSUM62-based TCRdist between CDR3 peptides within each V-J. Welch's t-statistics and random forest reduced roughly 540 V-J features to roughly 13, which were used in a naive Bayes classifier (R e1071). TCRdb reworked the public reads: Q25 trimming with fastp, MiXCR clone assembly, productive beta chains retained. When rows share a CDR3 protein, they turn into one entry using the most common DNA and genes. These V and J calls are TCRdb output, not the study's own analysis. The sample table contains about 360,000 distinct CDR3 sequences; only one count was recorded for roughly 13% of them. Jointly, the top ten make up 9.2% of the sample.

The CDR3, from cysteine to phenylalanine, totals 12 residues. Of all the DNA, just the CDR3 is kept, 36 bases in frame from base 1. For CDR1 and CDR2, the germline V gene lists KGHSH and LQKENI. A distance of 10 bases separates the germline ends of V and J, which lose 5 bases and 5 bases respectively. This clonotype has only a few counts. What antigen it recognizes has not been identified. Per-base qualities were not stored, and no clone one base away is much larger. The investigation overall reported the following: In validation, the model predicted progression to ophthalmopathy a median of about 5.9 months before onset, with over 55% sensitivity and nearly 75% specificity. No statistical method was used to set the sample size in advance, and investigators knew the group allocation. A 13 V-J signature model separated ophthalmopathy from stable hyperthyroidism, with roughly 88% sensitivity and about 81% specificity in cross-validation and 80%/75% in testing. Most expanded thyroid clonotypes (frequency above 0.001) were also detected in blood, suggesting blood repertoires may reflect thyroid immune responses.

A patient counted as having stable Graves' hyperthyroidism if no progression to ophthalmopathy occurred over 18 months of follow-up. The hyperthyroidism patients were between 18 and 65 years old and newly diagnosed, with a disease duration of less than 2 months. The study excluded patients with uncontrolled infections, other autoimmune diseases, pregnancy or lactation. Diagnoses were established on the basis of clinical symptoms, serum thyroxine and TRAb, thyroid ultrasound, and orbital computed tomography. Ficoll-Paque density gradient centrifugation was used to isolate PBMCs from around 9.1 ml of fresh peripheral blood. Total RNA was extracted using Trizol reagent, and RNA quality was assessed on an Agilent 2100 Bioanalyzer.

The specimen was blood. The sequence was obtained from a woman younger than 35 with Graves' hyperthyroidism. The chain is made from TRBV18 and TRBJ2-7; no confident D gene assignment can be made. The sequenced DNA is TGTGCCAGCTCAGGCACTGCCCACGAGCAGTACTTC. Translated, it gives CASSGTAHEQYF.